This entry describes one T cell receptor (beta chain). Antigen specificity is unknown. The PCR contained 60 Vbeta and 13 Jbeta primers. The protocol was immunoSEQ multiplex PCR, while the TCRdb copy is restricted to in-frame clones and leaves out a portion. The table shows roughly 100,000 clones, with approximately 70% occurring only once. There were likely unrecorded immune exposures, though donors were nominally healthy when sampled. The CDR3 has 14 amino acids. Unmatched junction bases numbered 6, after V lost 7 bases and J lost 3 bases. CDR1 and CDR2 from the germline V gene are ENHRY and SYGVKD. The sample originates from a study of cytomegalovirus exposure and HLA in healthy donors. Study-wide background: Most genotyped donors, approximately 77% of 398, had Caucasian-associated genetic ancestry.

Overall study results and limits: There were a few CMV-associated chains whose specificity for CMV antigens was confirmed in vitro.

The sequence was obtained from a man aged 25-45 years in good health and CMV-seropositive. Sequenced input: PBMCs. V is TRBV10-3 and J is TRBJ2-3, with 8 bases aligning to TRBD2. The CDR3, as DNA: TGTGCCATCAAGAGCGGGGGAGGGACAGATACGCAGTATTTT. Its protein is CAIKSGGGTDTQYF.